The 5 T cell receptor beta chains reported below all come from one sample, sequenced in a study of graft-versus-host responses after intestinal transplantation. Lymphocytes (intraepithelial and lamina propria) were released by processing the graft tissue. Assay used: immunoSEQ multiplex PCR; TCRdb lists only in-frame clones, some missing. This table holds about 830 clones, more than 75% found once. This specimen was ileum tissue, taken roughly three weeks after intestinal transplant. The receptors were sampled from a human patient who received an intestinal transplant, so some T cells may come from the graft donor.

This clone was picked up one time. The J gene is TRBJ2-7, the V gene TRBV5-1; D tentatively reads TRBD1 or TRBD2 (5 bases each). CDR3 length: 15 residues. V lost 7 bases and J 2 bases, leaving 19 bases between the germline ends. Germline-derived CDR1 and CDR2 are SGHRS and YFSETQ. This chain's CDR3 is CASAKRVLGAYEQYF. The CDR3 nucleotides read TGCGCCAGCGCGAAGAGGGTATTAGGGGCCTACGAGCAGTACTTC.

This clone was observed a few times. The J gene is TRBJ2-3, the V gene TRBV9; the match to TRBD1 covers 10 bases. CDR3 size: 16 residues. With V trimmed by 0 bases and J by 2 bases, 3 bases remained unmatched. Germline CDR1 reads SGDLS; CDR2 reads YYNGEE. The CDR3 nucleotides read TGTGCCAGCAGCGTAGGGACAGGGGGACTCACAGATACGCAGTATTTT. This encodes CASSVGTGGLTDTQYF.

The chain has TRBV27 and TRBJ2-7; TRBD1 is a possible D gene (5 bases). The CDR3 contains 15 residues. Germline CDR1 and CDR2: MNHEY and SMNVEV (reference sequence). V dropped 5 bases and J dropped 0 bases, with 14 bases sitting between them. The CDR3, as DNA: TGTGCCAGCAGTACTCAGGGTTCACCCTCCTACGAGCAGTACTTC. It specifies CASSTQGSPSYEQYF.

The chain is built from TRBV7-6 and TRBJ2-7; the D gene is possibly TRBD2 (7 bases). The CDR3 is 15 residues long. Between the trimmed V and J ends, which lost 2 bases and 2 bases, there was a span of 13 bases. Germline assignment: CDR1 SGHVS and CDR2 FNYEAQ. The CDR3 DNA follows: TGTGCCAGCAGCTTATTTTCGGGGGGCCCCTACGAGCAGTACTTC. Translation gives CASSLFSGGPYEQYF. The variable domain in full, completed from reference TRBV7-6 and TRBJ2-7, reads GAGVSQSPRYKVTKRGQDVALRCDPISGHVSLYWYRQALGQGPEFLTYFNYEAQQDKSGLPNDRFSAERPEGSISTLTIQRTEQRDSAMYRCASSLFSGGPYEQYFGPGTRLTVT.

CDR3 amino acids: CASSLRLAGAETQYF. The CDR3 DNA is TGTGCCAGCAGCTTGAGGCTAGCGGGAGCAGAGACCCAGTACTTC. The chain recombines TRBV5-4 with TRBJ2-5, with 10 bases that match TRBD2. Germline trimming cut 1 base from V and 4 bases from J; bases unmatched to any gene: 4. The CDR3 contains 15 residues. Germline V gives CDR1 SGHNT, CDR2 YYREEE (reference sequence).